These T cell receptor beta chains were read from a single sample in a study of cytomegalovirus exposure and HLA in healthy donors. The protocol was immunoSEQ multiplex PCR, while the TCRdb copy is restricted to in-frame clones and leaves out a portion. The sample consists of about 77,000 clones, around 84% of them appearing once. Sample: PBMCs. The receptors come from a middle-aged man in good health and CMV-seronegative. The CDR3 runs from the conserved cysteine through the conserved F or W. The D gene is left open where the match is weak. For some rows the clone size is stated as once, few or many, or as a class when expanded; others skip it.

D	J	size	V	CDR3	DNA
TRBD1	TRBJ2-7	-	TRBV28	CASSSGTGLYEQYF	TGTGCCAGCAGTTCCGGGACAGGGCTCTACGAGCAGTACTTC
TRBD2	TRBJ2-3	-	TRBV18	CASPVEVAGVPDTQYF	TGTGCCAGCCCAGTCGAGGTAGCGGGAGTCCCAGATACGCAGTATTTT
-	TRBJ2-7	-	TRBV11-1	CASSIGNSYEQYF	TGTGCCAGCAGCATCGGGAATTCCTACGAGCAGTACTTC
TRBD1	TRBJ2-3	-	TRBV14	CASSQGTGGGDTQYF	TGTGCCAGCAGCCAAGGGACAGGTGGTGGAGATACGCAGTATTTT
TRBD2	TRBJ2-2	-	TRBV5-4	CASSLGTSGGNTGELFF	TGTGCCAGCAGCTTGGGGACTAGCGGGGGAAACACCGGGGAGCTGTTTTTT
-	TRBJ2-7	once	TRBV27	CASSRSGREQYF	TGTGCCAGCAGCCGGTCAGGGCGCGAGCAGTACTTC
-	TRBJ2-6	-	TRBV19	CASSIDYSGANVLTF	TGTGCCAGTAGTATAGATTACTCTGGGGCCAACGTCCTGACTTTC
-	TRBJ2-5	-	TRBV7-3	CASSRSGTETQYF	TGTGCCAGCAGCCGCTCGGGTACCGAGACCCAGTACTTC
-	TRBJ1-4	once	TRBV30	CAWMGGIGEKLFF	TGTGCCTGGATGGGGGGGATCGGAGAAAAACTGTTTTTT
-	TRBJ1-4	-	TRBV27	CASMRTGSEKLFF	TGTGCCAGCATGCGGACGGGGAGTGAAAAACTGTTTTTT
TRBD1	TRBJ1-2	-	TRBV5-1	CASSLDRGGYGYTF	TGCGCCAGCAGCTTGGACAGGGGCGGCTATGGCTACACCTTC